Following are 17 T cell receptor beta chains from one sample sequenced in a study of tumor-infiltrating lymphocytes in primary liver carcinoma. RNA was extracted from whole blood without cell sorting, alongside germline DNA. Total RNA (around 0.45 ug) served as template for TCR beta cDNA synthesis primed by a constant-region primer. Investigators got TCR beta libraries out of three nested multiplex PCR rounds, done with slightly modified ARM-PCR. For roughly 11 cycles apiece, the opening two PCR rounds ran with TRBV1-TRBV30 forward primers and a C-beta reverse primer. TCRdb reprocessed the multiplex PCR reads with MiXCR, giving one entry per CDR3 protein. The sample holds about 300,000 distinct CDR3 sequences, 50% to 70% seen once. The specimen was peripheral blood. These receptors were obtained from a man in his forties with primary liver carcinoma and hepatitis B virus infection.

The rearrangement joins TRBV5-1 to TRBJ2-1; 8 nucleotides line up with TRBD1. This CDR3 region has 17 residues. Unmatched junction bases numbered 17, after V lost 2 bases and J lost 10 bases. Germline CDR1 and CDR2: SGHRS and YFSETQ. CDR3 in amino acids: CASSLTPPGTGRREQFF. CDR3 coding DNA: TGCGCCAGCAGCTTAACGCCACCCGGGACAGGCCGGAGGGAGCAGTTCTTC.

The chain combines TRBV12-3 or TRBV12-4 with TRBJ1-5, with D hard to call. The CDR3 contains 19 residues. V dropped 0 bases and J dropped 5 bases, with 23 bases sitting between them. The CDR3 here is CASSLALSDGGRAYQPQHF. The CDR3, as DNA: TGTGCCAGCAGTTTAGCGCTAAGCGATGGAGGGAGGGCGTATCAGCCCCAGCATTTT.

This clonotype showed up just once. Given a much more abundant clone one base away, this may be a read error. This chain joins TRBV11-2 and TRBJ2-3; D not certain. The CDR3 sequence is 15 residues long. Germline CDR1 reads SGHAT; CDR2 reads FQNNGV. V was shortened by 3 bases and J by 0 bases, with 10 bases between the two germline ends. The DNA for the CDR3 is TGTGCCAGCAGCTTGGGCTACGGGAGCACAGATACGCAGTATTTT. It is translated as CASSLGYGSTDTQYF.

The DNA for the CDR3 is TGTGCCAGCAGCCTTGGGGCAGGTGAGCAGTTCTTC. Residues: CASSLGAGEQFF. The rearrangement links TRBV7-9 to TRBJ2-1, with D perhaps TRBD1 (5 bases). The CDR3 sequence is 12 residues long. The germline gives CDR1 SEHNR, CDR2 FQNEAQ (reference sequence). V dropped 5 bases and J dropped 9 bases, with 11 bases sitting between them.

With regard to this clonotype: One end of the junction fails to match germline, which may point to a read error. The genes are TRBV11-2 and TRBJ2-1, with D perhaps assigned TRBD1 or TRBD2 (5 bases each). The CDR3 has 16 residues. Looked up from germline, CDR1 is SGHAT and CDR2 is FQNNGV. Written as DNA, the CDR3 is TGTCCCAGCAGCTCGGTCCTCTCGGGGACCGGGAATGAGCAGTTCTTC. Protein sequence: CPSSSVLSGTGNEQFF.

As for this clonotype: Just one base apart from a much larger clone, this may be a read error. The V call is TRBV6-2 or TRBV6-3, the J call TRBJ2-1; D remains ambiguous. The CDR3 runs 15 residues. Germline V lookup: CDR1 MNHEY, CDR2 SVGEGT. The CDR3 sequence: CASSYPGIFYNKQFF. CDR3 nucleotides: TGTGCCAGCAGTTACCCGGGCATCTTCTACAATAAGCAGTTCTTC.

This clonotype was recorded at least ten times. In nucleotides, the CDR3 is TGTGCCAGCAGTGACGGTGGGGGTAGGCACACTGAAGCTTTCTTT. Translated, it gives CASSDGGGRHTEAFF. V and J are TRBV6-1 and TRBJ1-1; TRBD1 might be the D (5 bases). Germline values: CDR1 MNHNS, CDR2 SASEGT. V was pared by 3 bases and J by 3 bases, with 14 bases between. The CDR3 extends over 15 amino acids.

Worth noting for this clonotype: The junction and the germline gene differ at one end; a read error may be behind it. The chain links TRBV6-2 or TRBV6-3 to TRBJ2-1, with TRBD2 as a possible D gene (5 bases). The CDR3 contains 19 residues. The germline V gene has CDR1 MNHEY and CDR2 SVGEGT. CDR3 loop: CASSPPRLAVPPKNNEQFF. CDR3 nucleotides: TGTGCCAGCAGCCCTCCGCGGCTAGCAGTTCCACCTAAGAACAACGAGCAGTTCTTC.

The chain uses TRBV10-3 and TRBJ1-2; no reliable D call. Trimming cost V 4 bases and J 6 bases, with 9 bases left between them. The CDR3 runs 12 residues. CDR1 and CDR2 (germline): ENHRY, SYGVKD. The CDR3 region is CAISGEGDGYTF. Here the CDR3 DNA reads TGTGCCATCAGTGGGGAAGGTGATGGCTACACCTTC.

Comment on this clonotype: A read error may be the cause here, since a much bigger clone is one base away. The CDR3 region has the DNA TGTGCCAGCAGTGATGGGTCTATCTATGGCTACACCTTC. It specifies CASSDGSIYGYTF. The chain has TRBV6-1 and TRBJ1-2, with D unclear. Germline-derived CDR1 and CDR2 are MNHNS and SASEGT. This CDR3 spans 13 amino acids. The germline V and J ends were trimmed by 3 bases and 4 bases, with 9 bases remaining between them.

As for this clonotype: Given a much more abundant clone one base away, this may be a read error. The V call is TRBV6-2 or TRBV6-3, the J call TRBJ2-1; D call uncertain. This CDR3 has 12 amino acids. Germline lookup yields CDR1 MNHEY and CDR2 SVGEGT. The CDR3 loop is CASSYGANERFF. The CDR3, as DNA: TGTGCCAGCAGTTACGGTGCCAATGAGCGGTTCTTC.

This clonotype was counted ten times or more. V and J are TRBV12-3 or TRBV12-4 and TRBJ2-2; no clear D gene. Trimming took off 3 bases at V and 6 bases at J, with 8 bases between the two ends. The CDR3 extends over 13 amino acids. DNA for the CDR3: TGTGCCAGCAGTTTTCTCGCCGCCGGGGAGCTGTTTTTT. It is translated as CASSFLAAGELFF.

Comment on this clonotype: The junction does not match germline at one end; this may be a read error. The chain has TRBV12-3 or TRBV12-4 and TRBJ2-3; 7 positions match TRBD2. The CDR3 covers 15 residues. CDR3 sequence (DNA): TGTGCTAGCATGGGGCAGCGGGAAGGCGCGGATACGCAGTATTTT. Encoded protein: CASMGQREGADTQYF.

Worth noting for this clonotype: The junction differs from germline at one of its ends, possibly a read error. This chain links TRBV11-1 with TRBJ2-2; perhaps TRBD1 as D (7 bases). The CDR3 runs 17 residues. Germline values: CDR1 SGHAT, CDR2 FQDESV (reference sequence). The DNA for the CDR3 is TGTGCCTGCAGCACTCGAACAGGGGCGGGGACCACCGGGGAGCTGTTTTTT. The encoded protein is CACSTRTGAGTTGELFF.

The V call is TRBV11-3, the J call TRBJ1-1; no clear D gene. Germline lookup yields CDR1 SGHNT and CDR2 YENEEA. The length of the CDR3 is 14 residues. V lost 5 bases and J 7 bases, leaving 17 bases between the germline ends. The DNA of the CDR3 is TGTGCCAGCAGCCCCGGAAACATGAGCATTGAAGCTTTCTTT. The encoded protein is CASSPGNMSIEAFF. The whole variable domain, remainder taken from reference TRBV11-3 and TRBJ1-1, is EAGVVQSPRYKIIEKKQPVAFWCNPISGHNTLYWYLQNLGQGPELLIRYENEEAVDDSQLPKDRFSAERLKGVDSTLKIQPAELGDSAVYLCASSPGNMSIEAFFGQGTRLTVV.

The chain has TRBV12-3 or TRBV12-4 and TRBJ2-1; TRBD2 is a possible D gene (5 bases). The V and J ends lost 2 bases and 2 bases respectively, with 13 bases between them. CDR3 length: 16 amino acids. The CDR3 sequence: CASSLRGTYPYNEQFF. In DNA form, the CDR3 reads TGTGCCAGCAGTTTACGGGGAACATACCCCTACAATGAGCAGTTCTTC.

This clonotype occurred a few times. Given a much more abundant clone one base away, this may be a read error. This chain links TRBV29-1 with TRBJ1-2, with 12 bases identical to TRBD1. The CDR3 runs 11 residues. The germline CDR1 and CDR2 sequences are SQVTM and ANQGSEA. The CDR3 is CGVGDRGLDTF. The CDR3, as DNA: TGCGGCGTAGGGGACAGGGGGCTGGACACCTTC.